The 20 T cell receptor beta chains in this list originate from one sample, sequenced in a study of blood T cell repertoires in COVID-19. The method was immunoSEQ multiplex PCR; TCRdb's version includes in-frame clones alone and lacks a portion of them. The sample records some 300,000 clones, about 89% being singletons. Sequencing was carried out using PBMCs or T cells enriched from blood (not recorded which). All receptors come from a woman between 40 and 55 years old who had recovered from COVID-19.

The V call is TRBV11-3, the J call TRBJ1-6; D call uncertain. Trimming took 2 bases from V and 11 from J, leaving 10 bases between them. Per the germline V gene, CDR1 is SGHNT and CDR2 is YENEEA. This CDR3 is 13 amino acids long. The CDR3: CASSLSPVTPLHF. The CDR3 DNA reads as TGTGCCAGCAGCTTATCGCCAGTAACACCCCTCCACTTT.

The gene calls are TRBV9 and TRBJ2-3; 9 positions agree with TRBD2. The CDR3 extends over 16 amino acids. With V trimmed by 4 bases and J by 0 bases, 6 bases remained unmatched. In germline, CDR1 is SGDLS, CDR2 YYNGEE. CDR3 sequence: CASSSWTSASTDTQYF. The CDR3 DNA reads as TGTGCCAGCAGCTCATGGACTAGCGCCAGCACAGATACGCAGTATTTT.

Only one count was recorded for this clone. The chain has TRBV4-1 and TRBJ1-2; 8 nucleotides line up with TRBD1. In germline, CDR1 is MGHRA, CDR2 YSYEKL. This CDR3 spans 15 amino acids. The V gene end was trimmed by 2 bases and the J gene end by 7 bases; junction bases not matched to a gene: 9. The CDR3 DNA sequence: TGCGCCAGCAGCCAACCGAGGACAGGGTGGAGTGGCTACACCTTC. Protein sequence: CASSQPRTGWSGYTF.

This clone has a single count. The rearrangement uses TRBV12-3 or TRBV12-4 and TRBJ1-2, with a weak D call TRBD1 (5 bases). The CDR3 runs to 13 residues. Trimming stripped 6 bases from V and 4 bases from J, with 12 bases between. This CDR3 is CASSLGTSYGYTF. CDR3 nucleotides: TGTGCCAGCAGCCTCGGGACTTCCTATGGCTACACCTTC.

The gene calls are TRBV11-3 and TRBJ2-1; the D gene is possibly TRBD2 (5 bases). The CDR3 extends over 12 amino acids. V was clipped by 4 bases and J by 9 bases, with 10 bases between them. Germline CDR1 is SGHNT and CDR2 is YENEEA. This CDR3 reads CASSYLEGEQFF. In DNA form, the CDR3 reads TGTGCCAGCAGCTACCTAGAGGGTGAGCAGTTCTTC.

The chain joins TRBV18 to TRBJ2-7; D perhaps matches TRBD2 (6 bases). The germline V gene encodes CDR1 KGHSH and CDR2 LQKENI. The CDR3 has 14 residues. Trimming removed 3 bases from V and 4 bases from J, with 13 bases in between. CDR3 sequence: CASSPAEGLYEQYF. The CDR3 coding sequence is TGTGCCAGCTCACCCGCGGAGGGGTTATACGAGCAGTACTTC.

In DNA, the CDR3 is TGTGCCATCAATTCACCGGGAGCTAACACAGATACGCAGTATTTT. Residues: CAINSPGANTDTQYF. The genes are TRBV10-3 and TRBJ2-3; weak D call: TRBD2 (6 bases). With 7 bases removed from V and 2 bases from J, the gap between germline ends came to 16 bases. Germline lookup yields CDR1 ENHRY and CDR2 SYGVKD. The CDR3 is 15 residues long.

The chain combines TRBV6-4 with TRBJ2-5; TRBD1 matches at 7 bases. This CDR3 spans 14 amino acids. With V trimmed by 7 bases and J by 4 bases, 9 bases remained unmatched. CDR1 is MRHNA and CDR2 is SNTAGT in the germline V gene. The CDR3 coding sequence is TGTGCCAGCAAACCCACAGGGGAAGGAGAGACCCAGTACTTC. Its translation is CASKPTGEGETQYF.

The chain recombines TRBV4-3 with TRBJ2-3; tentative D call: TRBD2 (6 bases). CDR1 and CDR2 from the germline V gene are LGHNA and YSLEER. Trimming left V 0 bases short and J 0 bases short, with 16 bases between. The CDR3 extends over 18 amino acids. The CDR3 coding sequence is TGCGCCAGCAGCCAAGACCCCATAGGAGGGACCAGCACAGATACGCAGTATTTT. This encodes CASSQDPIGGTSTDTQYF.

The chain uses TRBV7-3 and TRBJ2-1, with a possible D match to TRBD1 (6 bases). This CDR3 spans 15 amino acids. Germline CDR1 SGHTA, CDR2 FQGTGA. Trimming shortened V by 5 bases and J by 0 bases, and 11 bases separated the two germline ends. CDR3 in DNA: TGTGCCAGCAGCCCGGGACACAGCTCCTACAATGAGCAGTTCTTC. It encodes CASSPGHSSYNEQFF.

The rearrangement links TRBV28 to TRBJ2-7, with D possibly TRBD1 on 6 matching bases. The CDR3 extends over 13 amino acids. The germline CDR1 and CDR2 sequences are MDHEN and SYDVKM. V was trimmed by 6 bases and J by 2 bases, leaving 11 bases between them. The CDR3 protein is CASRLQGTYEQYF. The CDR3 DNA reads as TGTGCCAGCAGACTACAGGGTACCTACGAGCAGTACTTC.

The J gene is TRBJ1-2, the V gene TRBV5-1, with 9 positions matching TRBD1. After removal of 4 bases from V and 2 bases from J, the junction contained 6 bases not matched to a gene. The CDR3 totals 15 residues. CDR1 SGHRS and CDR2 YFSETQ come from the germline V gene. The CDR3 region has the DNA TGCGCCAGCAGCCCTAGAGGGACAGGGAACTATGGCTACACCTTC. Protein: CASSPRGTGNYGYTF.

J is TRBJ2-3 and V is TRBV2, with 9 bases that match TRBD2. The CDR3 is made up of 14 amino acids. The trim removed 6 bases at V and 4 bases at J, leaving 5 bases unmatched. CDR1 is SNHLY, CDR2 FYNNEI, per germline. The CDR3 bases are TGTGCCAGCAGAGCTAGCGGGACGTCAGATACGCAGTATTTT. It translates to CASRASGTSDTQYF.

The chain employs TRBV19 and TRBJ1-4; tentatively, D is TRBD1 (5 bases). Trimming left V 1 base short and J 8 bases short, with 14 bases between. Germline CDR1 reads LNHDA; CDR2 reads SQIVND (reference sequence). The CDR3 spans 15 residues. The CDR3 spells CASSIVKGIGEKLFF. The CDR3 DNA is TGTGCCAGTAGTATAGTCAAGGGGATTGGCGAAAAACTGTTTTTT.

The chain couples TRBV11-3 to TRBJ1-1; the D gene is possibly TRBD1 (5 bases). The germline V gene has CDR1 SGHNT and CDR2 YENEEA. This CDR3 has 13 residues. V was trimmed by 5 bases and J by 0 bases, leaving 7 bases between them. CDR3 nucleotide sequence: TGTGCCAGCAGCCAACAGGTGAACACTGAAGCTTTCTTT. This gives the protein CASSQQVNTEAFF.

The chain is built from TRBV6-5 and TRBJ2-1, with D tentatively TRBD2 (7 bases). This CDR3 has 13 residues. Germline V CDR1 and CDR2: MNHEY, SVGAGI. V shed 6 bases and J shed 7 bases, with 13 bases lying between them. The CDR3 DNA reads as TGTGCCAGCAGACCCGGGGGGCAAAATGAGCAGTTCTTC. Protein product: CASRPGGQNEQFF.

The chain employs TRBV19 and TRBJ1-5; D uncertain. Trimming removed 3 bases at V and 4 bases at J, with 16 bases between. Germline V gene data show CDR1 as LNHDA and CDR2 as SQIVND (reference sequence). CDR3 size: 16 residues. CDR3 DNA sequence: TGTGCCAGTAGTATTTCTAAAGGAGATTGGAATCAGCCCCAGCATTTT. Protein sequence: CASSISKGDWNQPQHF.

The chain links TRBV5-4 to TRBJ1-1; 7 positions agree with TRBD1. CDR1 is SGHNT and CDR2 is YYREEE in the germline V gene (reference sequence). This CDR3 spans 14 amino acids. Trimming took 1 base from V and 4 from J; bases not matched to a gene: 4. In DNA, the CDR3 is TGTGCCAGCAGCTTGCGAGGGGGCGGCACTGAAGCTTTCTTT. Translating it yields CASSLRGGGTEAFF.

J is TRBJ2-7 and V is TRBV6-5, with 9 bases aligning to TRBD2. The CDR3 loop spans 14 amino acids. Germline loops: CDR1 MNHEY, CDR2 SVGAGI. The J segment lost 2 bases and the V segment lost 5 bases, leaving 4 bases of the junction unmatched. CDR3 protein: CASSRGGGAYEQYF. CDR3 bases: TGTGCCAGCAGTAGGGGCGGGGGGGCCTACGAGCAGTACTTC.

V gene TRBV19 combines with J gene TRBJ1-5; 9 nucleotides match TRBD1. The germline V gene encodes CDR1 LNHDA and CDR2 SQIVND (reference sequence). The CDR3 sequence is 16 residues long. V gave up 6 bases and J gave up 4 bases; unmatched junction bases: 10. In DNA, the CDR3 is TGTGCCAGTAGGACCCAACAGGGGGCGAGGAATCAGCCCCAGCATTTT. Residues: CASRTQQGARNQPQHF.